The text below deals with one TCR beta chain. Original methodology: For nucleated cells, counts were estimated from reference gene primer amplification. TCRdb's table, derived via immunoSEQ multiplex PCR, lists solely in-frame clones and lacks some. Clone size and V and J calls were adopted from that table, with D and trimming inferred from the DNA. The profile shows about 100,000 clones, 75% to 90% of them singletons. The sample comes from a study of blood T cell repertoires in COVID-19. Study as a whole: Whether acute or convalescent, the COVID-19 samples came from the United States, Italy and Spain. Nucleic acid was either cDNA or gDNA, and it came from T cells, B-cell-depleted T cells, or PBMCs.

This CDR3 has 17 amino acids. The germline V gene encodes CDR1 LGHDT and CDR2 YNNKEL (reference sequence). V lost 1 base and J lost 4; bases outside the gene matches: 7. Input material: peripheral blood. The chain joins TRBV3-1 (or the pseudogene TRBV3-2) to TRBJ2-1; 10 nucleotides line up with TRBD2. This TCR was recovered from an elderly man with active or convalescent COVID-19. CDR3 DNA sequence: TGTGCCAGCAGCCAAGTCTGGACTAGCGGACCATACAATGAGCAGTTCTTC. Encoded protein: CASSQVWTSGPYNEQFF.